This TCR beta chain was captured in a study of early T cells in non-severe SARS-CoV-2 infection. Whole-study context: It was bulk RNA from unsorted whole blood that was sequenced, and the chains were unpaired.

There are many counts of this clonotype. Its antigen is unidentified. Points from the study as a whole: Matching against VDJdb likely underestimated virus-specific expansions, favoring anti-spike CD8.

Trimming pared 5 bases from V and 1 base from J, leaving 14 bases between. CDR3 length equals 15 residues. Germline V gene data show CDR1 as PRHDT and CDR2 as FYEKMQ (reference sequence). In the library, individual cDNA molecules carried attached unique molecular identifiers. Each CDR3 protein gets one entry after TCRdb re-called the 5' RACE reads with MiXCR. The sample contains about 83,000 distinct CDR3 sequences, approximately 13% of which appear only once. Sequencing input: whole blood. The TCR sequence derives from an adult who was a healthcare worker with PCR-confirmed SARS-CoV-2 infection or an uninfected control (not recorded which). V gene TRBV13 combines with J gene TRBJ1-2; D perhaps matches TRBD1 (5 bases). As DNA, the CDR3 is TGTGCCAGCAGCATCACGGACACAGATAACTATGGCTACACCTTC. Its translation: CASSITDTDNYGYTF.